The present entry profiles one TCR beta chain with its context. The sample is drawn from a study of shared clonotypes between healthy human individuals. The method was immunoSEQ multiplex PCR; TCRdb's version includes in-frame clones alone and lacks a portion of them. The table lists hundreds of thousands of clones, about 74% of them singletons, with 1.5% to 2% in the top ten. V was cut by 6 bases and J by 4 bases, with 13 bases left in between. CDR1 and CDR2 from the germline V gene are SGHTS and YDEGEE. This CDR3 is 13 amino acids long. This chain connects TRBV5-8 to TRBJ1-2; D call uncertain. The clonotype comes from a woman in her 30s in good health. Sequences were obtained from memory CD4+ T cells sorted from blood. The subset is: CD45RA-negative fraction. Here the CDR3 reads CASTYSERYGYTF. In nucleotides, the CDR3 is TGTGCCAGCACTTACAGCGAGCGCTATGGCTACACCTTC.